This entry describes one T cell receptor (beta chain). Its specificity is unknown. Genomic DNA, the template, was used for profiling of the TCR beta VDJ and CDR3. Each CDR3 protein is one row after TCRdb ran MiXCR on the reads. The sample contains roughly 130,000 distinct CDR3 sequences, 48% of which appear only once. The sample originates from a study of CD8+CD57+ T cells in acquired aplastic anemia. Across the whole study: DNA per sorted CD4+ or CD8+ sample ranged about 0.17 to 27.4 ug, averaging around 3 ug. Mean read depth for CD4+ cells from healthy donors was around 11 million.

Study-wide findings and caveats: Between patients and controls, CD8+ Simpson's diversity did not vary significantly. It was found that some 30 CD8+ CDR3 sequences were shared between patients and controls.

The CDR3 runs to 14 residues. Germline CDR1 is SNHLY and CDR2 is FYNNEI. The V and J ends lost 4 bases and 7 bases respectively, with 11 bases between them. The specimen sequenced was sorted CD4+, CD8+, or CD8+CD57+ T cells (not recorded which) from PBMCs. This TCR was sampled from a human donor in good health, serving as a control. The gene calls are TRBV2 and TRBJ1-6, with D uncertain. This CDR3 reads CASSGLGFNSPLHF. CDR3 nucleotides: TGTGCCAGCAGTGGTCTGGGGTTCAATTCACCCCTCCACTTT.